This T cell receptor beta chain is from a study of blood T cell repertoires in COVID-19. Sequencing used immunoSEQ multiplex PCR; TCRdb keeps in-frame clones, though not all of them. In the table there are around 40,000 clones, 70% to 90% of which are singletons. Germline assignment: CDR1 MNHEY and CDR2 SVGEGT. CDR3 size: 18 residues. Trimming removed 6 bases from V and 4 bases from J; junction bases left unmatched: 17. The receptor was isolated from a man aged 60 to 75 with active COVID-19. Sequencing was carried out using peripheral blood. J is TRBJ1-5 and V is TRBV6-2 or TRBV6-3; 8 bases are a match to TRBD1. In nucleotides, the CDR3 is TGTGCCAGCAGCCAGGTGGCGGGAACGGACAGGGCAAATCAGCCCCAGCATTTT. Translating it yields CASSQVAGTDRANQPQHF.